This T cell receptor beta chain was found in a study of CD8+ T cells in alopecia areata. TCR sequencing used cDNA made by reverse transcription of extracted RNA. TCRdb keeps only in-frame clones here, not all; method: immunoSEQ multiplex PCR. The repertoire holds about 190,000 clones, with 60% as singletons. Turning to this clone: Other DNA sequences within the sample encode an identical CDR3.

Trimming stripped 0 bases from V and 4 bases from J, with 6 bases between. Germline CDR1 MGHRA, CDR2 YSYEKL. The CDR3 contains 13 residues. The treatment is: oral pan-JAK inhibitor, 5-10 mg twice daily. The V gene is TRBV4-1, the J gene TRBJ1-2; the D is unclear. The source was CD4+ T cells sorted from blood, collected at week 24, from a patient treated with tofacitinib. The receptor was isolated from a human donor with alopecia areata. The CDR3 bases are TGCGCCAGCAGCCAAGATCTTGTCTATGGCTACACCTTC. Its translation is CASSQDLVYGYTF.